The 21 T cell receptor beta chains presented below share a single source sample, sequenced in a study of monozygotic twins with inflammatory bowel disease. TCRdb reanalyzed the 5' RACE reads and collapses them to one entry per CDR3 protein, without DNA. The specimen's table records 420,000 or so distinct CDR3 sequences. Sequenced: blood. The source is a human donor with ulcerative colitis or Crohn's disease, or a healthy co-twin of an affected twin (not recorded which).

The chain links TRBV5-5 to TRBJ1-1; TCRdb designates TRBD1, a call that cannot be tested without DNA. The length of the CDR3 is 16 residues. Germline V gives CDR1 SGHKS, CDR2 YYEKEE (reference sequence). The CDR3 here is CASSLGLFPMNTEAFF.

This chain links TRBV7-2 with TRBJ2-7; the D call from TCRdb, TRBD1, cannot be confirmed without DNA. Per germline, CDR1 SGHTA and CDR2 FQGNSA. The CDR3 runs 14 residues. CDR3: CASSPTGPNGEQYF.

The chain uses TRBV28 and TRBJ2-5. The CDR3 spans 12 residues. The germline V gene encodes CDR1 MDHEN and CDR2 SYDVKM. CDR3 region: CASSREVGTQYF.

The CDR3 sequence: CASSSSDRSSYNEQFF. The chain joins TRBV5-1 to TRBJ2-1; TCRdb's D call, TRBD1, is unchecked because there is no DNA. Looked up from germline, CDR1 is SGHRS and CDR2 is YFSETQ. This CDR3 region has 16 residues.

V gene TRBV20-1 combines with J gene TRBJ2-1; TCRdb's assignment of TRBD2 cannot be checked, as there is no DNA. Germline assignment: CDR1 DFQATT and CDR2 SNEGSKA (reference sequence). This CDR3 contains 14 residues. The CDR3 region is CSAGLFRGHNEQFF.

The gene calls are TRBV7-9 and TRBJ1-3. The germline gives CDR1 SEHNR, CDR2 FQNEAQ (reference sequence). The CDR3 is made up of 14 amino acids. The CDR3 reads CASSFDLSGNTIYF. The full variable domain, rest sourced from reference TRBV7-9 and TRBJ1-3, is DTGVSQNPRHKITKRGQNVTFRCDPISEHNRLYWYRQTLGQGPEFLTYFQNEAQLEKSRLLSDRFSAERPKGSFSTLEIQRTEQGDSAMYLCASSFDLSGNTIYFGEGSWLTVV.

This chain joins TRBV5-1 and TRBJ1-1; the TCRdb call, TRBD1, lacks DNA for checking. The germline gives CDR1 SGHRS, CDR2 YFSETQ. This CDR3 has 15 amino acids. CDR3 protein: CASSLWTEMNTEAFF.

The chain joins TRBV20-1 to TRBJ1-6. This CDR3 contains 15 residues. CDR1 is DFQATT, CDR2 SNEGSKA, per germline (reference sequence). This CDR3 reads CSARVTISYNSPLHF.

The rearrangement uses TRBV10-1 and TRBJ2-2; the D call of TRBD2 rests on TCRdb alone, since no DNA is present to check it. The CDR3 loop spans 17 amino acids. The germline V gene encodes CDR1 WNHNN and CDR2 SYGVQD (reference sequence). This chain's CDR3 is CASSESASGGNTGELFF.

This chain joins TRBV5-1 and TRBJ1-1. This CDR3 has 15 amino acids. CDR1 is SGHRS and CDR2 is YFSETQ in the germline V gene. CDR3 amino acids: CASSDVGFSGTEAFF.

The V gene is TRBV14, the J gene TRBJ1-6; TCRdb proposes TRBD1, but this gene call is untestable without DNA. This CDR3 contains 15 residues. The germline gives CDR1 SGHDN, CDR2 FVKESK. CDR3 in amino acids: CASSQDWTGVSPLHF.

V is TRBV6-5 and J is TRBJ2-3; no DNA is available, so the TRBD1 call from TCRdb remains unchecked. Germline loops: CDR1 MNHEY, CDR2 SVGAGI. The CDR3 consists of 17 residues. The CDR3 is CASSYKQGGGWADTQYF.

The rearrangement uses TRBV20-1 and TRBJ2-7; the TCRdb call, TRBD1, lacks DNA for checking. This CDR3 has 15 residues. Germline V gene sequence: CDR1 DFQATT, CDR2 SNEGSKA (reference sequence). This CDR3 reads CSTHPRQGATNEQYF.

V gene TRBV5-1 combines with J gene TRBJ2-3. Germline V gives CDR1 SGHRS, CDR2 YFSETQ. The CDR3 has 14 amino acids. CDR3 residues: CASSLGRMGDTQYF.

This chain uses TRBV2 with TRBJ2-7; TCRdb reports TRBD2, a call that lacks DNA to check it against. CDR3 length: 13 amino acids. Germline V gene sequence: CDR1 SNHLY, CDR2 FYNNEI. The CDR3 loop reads CASGRHPSYEQYF.

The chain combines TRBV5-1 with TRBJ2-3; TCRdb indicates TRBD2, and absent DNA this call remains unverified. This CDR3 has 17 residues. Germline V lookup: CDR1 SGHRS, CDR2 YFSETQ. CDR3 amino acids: CASSFGTSGLRTDTQYF.

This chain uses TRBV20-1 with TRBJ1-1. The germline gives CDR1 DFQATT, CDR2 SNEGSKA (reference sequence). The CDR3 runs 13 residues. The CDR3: CSARARGNTEAFF.

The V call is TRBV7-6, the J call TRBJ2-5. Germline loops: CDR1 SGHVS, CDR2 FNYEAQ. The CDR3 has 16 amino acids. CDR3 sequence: CASSLQGRTIQETQYF.

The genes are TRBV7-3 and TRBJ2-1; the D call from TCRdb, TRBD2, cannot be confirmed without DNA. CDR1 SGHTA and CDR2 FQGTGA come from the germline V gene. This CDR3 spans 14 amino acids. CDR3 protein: CASSQLAGVNEQFF. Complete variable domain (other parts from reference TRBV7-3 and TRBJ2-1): GAGVSQTPSNKVTEKGKYVELRCDPISGHTALYWYRQSLGQGPEFLIYFQGTGAADDSGLPNDRFFAVRPEGSVSTLKIQRTERGDSAVYLCASSQLAGVNEQFFGPGTRLTVL.

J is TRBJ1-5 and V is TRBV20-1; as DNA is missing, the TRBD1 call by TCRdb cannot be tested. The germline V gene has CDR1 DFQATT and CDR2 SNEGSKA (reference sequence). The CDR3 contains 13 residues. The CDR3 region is CSASQGDNQPQHF.

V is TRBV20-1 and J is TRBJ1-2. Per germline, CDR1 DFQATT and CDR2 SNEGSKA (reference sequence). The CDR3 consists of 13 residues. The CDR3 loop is CSASYGVSYGYTF.